The rows below give T cell receptor beta chains drawn from one sample of a study of monozygotic twins with inflammatory bowel disease. From the 5' RACE reads, TCRdb lists one entry per CDR3 protein and no DNA. The sample has approximately 340,000 distinct CDR3 sequences. Sequencing input: blood. The receptors stem from a human donor with ulcerative colitis or Crohn's disease, or a healthy co-twin of an affected twin (not recorded which). Each CDR3 is given with its conserved first and last residue. The order of the fields is V gene, J gene, CDR3 protein.

v_gene: TRBV20-1
j_gene: TRBJ2-7
CDR3aa: CSARDQNRAMNEQYF

v_gene: TRBV12-3/TRBV12-4
j_gene: TRBJ2-3
CDR3aa: CASSPAGRGTDTQYF

v_gene: TRBV11-2
j_gene: TRBJ2-2
CDR3aa: CASSSGTHTGELFF

v_gene: TRBV15
j_gene: TRBJ2-6
CDR3aa: CATSRDNTGANVLTF

v_gene: TRBV29-1
j_gene: TRBJ1-2
CDR3aa: CSVQLDLGDGYTF

v_gene: TRBV7-8
j_gene: TRBJ2-5
CDR3aa: CASSLAGGKETQYF

v_gene: TRBV14
j_gene: TRBJ2-3
CDR3aa: CASSQDTGLAGGPTDTQYF

v_gene: TRBV18
j_gene: TRBJ2-1
CDR3aa: CASSSLDSNEQFF

v_gene: TRBV9
j_gene: TRBJ1-2
CDR3aa: CASSVEERANYGYTF

v_gene: TRBV27
j_gene: TRBJ2-7
CDR3aa: CASGHRGINEQYF

v_gene: TRBV5-4
j_gene: TRBJ2-5
CDR3aa: CASSLGGHFQETQYF

v_gene: TRBV12-3/TRBV12-4
j_gene: TRBJ2-1
CDR3aa: CASSLFTLGRAESSYNEQFF

v_gene: TRBV29-1
j_gene: TRBJ2-5
CDR3aa: CSASLTPRVETQYF

v_gene: TRBV20-1
j_gene: TRBJ2-2
CDR3aa: CSARGHAANTGELFF

v_gene: TRBV19
j_gene: TRBJ2-1
CDR3aa: CASSIDAKNNEQFF

v_gene: TRBV29-1
j_gene: TRBJ2-1
CDR3aa: CSVEGIAGAFSSNEQFF

v_gene: TRBV6-2/TRBV6-3
j_gene: TRBJ2-7
CDR3aa: CASSYDRTGGSYEQYF

v_gene: TRBV4-1
j_gene: TRBJ1-6
CDR3aa: CASRSSLGGRSPLHF

v_gene: TRBV7-2
j_gene: TRBJ2-7
CDR3aa: CASSFQASYEQYF

v_gene: TRBV6-1
j_gene: TRBJ1-4
CDR3aa: CASSAGTTEKLFF

v_gene: TRBV5-1
j_gene: TRBJ1-4
CDR3aa: CASSTAGQREKLFF